This TCR beta chain is drawn from a study of control samples from healthy donors and cancer patients. The table came from immunoSEQ multiplex PCR; TCRdb's copy has only in-frame clones and leaves some out. Of some 150,000 clones detected, roughly 94% appear once; the ten largest clones hold around 5.4%. This sequence originates from a man aged 40-50 years in good health. Sequenced: blood.

This chain's CDR3 is CSVDLQGAGYTF. For the CDR3, the DNA is TGCAGCGTTGATCTGCAGGGGGCTGGCTACACCTTC. V gene TRBV29-1 combines with J gene TRBJ1-2; TRBD1 matches 8 bases. CDR3 length equals 12 residues. CDR1 SQVTM and CDR2 ANQGSEA come from the germline V gene. V shed 3 bases, J shed 7 bases, and the junction held 4 bases outside the gene matches.